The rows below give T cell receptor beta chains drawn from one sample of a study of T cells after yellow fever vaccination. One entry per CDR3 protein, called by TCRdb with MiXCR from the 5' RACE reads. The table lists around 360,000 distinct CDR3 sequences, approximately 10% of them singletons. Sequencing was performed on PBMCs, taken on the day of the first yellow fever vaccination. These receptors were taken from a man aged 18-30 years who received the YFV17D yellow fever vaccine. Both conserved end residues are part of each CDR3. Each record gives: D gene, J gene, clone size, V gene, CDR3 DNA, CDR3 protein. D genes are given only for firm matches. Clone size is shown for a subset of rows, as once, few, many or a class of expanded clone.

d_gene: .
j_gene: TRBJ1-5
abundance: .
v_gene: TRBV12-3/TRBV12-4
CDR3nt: TGTGCCAGCAGTTTACACGGCCCGGGGCCCCAGCATTTT
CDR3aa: CASSLHGPGPQHF

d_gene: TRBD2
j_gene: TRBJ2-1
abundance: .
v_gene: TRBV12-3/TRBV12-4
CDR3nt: TGTGCCAGCAGTCCCCATAGCGGGGGCGATTACAATGAGCAGTTCTTC
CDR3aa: CASSPHSGGDYNEQFF

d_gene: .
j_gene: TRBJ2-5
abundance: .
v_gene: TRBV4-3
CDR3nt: TGCGCCAGCAGCCATGCTCTAGGCTACCAAGAGACCCAGTACTTC
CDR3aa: CASSHALGYQETQYF

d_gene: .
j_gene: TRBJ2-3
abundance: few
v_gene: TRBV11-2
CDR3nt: TGTGCCAGCAGCATACGCGTGGCTAGCGATACGCAGTATTTT
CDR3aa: CASSIRVASDTQYF

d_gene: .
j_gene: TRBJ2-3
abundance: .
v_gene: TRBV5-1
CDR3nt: TGCGCCAGCAGCCTGCAGACTGGGGATACGCAGTATTTT
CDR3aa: CASSLQTGDTQYF

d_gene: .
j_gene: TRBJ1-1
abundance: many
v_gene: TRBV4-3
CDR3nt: TGCGCCAGCAGCTCCCGGTTGGGCACTGAAGCTTTCTTT
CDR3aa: CASSSRLGTEAFF

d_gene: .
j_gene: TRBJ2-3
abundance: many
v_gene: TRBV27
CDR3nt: TGTGCCAGCAGTTTGAGTCCAGATACGCAGTATTTT
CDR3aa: CASSLSPDTQYF

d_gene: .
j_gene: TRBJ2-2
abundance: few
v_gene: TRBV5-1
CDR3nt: TGCGCCAGCAGCCCGAGGACCCTAAGATGGACCGGGGAGCTGTTTTTT
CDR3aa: CASSPRTLRWTGELFF

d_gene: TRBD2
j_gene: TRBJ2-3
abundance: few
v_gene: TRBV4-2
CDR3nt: TGTGCCAGCAGCCAAGATCGCCGCGGGGGGGCGTGGGAGGGCACAGATACGCAGTATTTT
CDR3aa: CASSQDRRGGAWEGTDTQYF

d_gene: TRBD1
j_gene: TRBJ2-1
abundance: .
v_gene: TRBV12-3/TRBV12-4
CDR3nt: TGTGCCAGCAGTTACCAGGGGGCTACGCAGTTCTTC
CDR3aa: CASSYQGATQFF

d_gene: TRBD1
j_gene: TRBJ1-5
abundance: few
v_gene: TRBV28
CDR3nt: TGTGCCAGCGGACAGGAGAACCATCAGCCCCAGCATTTT
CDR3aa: CASGQENHQPQHF

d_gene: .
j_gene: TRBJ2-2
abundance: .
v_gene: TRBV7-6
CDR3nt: TGTGCCAGCAGCTCCGTCGGGGGTAGGGCCGGGGAGCTGTTTTTT
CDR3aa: CASSSVGGRAGELFF

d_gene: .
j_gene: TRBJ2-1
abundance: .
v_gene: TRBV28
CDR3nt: TGTGCCAGCAGTTTGACTACCCACAATGAGCAGTTCTTC
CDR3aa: CASSLTTHNEQFF

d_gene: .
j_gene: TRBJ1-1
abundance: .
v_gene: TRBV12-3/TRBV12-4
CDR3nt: TGTGCCAGCAGGCGCCCCCAGGTTAACACTGAAGCTTTCTTT
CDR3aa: CASRRPQVNTEAFF

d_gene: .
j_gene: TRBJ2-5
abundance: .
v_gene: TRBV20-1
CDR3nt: TGCAGTGCTACCCTAACTGGAGGGGGGGCTTCAGAGACCCAGTACTTC
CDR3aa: CSATLTGGGASETQYF

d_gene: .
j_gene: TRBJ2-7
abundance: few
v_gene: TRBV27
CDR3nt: TGTGCCAGCAGTTTATCGGTCGGGACGTATAGAGCCGAGCAGTACTTC
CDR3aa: CASSLSVGTYRAEQYF

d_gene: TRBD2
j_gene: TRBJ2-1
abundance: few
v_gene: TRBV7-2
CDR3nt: TGTGCCAGCAGCTTAGTAGCGGGGTCAATCGCAGAGCAGTTCTTC
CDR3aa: CASSLVAGSIAEQFF

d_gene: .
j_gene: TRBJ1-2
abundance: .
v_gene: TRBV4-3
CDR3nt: TGCGCCAGCAGCCAAGATCAGGGCCCCTATGGCTACACCTTC
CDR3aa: CASSQDQGPYGYTF

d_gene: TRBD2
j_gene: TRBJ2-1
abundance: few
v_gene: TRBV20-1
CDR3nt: TGCAGTGCTAAAGAGGGTAGCGGGGGGGTTGAGCAGTTCTTC
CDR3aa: CSAKEGSGGVEQFF

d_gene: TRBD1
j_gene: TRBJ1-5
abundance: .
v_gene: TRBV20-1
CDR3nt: TGCAGTGCTAGAGCCGGGACAGGATATCAGCCCCAGCATTTT
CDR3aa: CSARAGTGYQPQHF

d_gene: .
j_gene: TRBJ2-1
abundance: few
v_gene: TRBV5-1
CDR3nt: TGCGCCAGCAGCTTTGTTGGTCGGTACAATGAGCAGTTCTTC
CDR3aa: CASSFVGRYNEQFF